What follows describes a single TCR beta chain. What it binds is not known. TCRdb re-called the reads with MiXCR, one entry per CDR3 protein. The data contain fewer than 550,000 distinct CDR3 sequences, 26% of them singletons. Between the trimmed V and J ends, which lost 3 bases and 0 bases, there was a span of 15 bases. The CDR3 consists of 17 residues. The germline CDR1 and CDR2 sequences are ENHRY and SYGVKD. This specimen belongs to a study of T cell repertoires in cytomegalovirus infection. Study as a whole: The public TCR beta signatures pointed to both CMV infection and matching HLA type. General study findings and limits: It was HLA-C-restricted CMV-specific TCR beta clonotypes that dominated the response ex vivo. Adding up the frequency of public TCR beta families identified people who carried CMV plus the relevant HLA.

The V gene is TRBV10-3, the J gene TRBJ2-1, with D perhaps TRBD2 (5 bases). This TCR was recovered from a human donor in good health (CMV status not recorded). Some clones in this sample may be carry-over from other donors' samples. Sequencing was carried out using PBMCs. The CDR3 is CAISDTRPGSSYNEQFF. The CDR3 DNA follows: TGTGCCATCAGTGATACACGACCGGGAAGCTCCTACAATGAGCAGTTCTTC.